Described below is a single T cell receptor (beta chain) sequence and its context. This clonotype was detected ten times or more. The antigen it recognizes is unknown. Base qualities are not at hand, and no much larger clone is one base apart. The record originates from a study of response to subunit inactivated influenza vaccine (dated by TCRdb to 2016 to 2019). For the study in its entirety: The study used deep quantitative T cell receptor repertoire profiling to track responses to a trivalent subunit inactivated influenza vaccine. What the authors observed across the whole study: The authors proposed that each seasonal influenza vaccination may bring in only a limited number of new T cells.

The library was generated by RT-PCR. Sequencer: Illumina HiSeq 2500. Clones were called with MiXCR by TCRdb after fastp trimmed the public reads at Q25, and only in-frame beta chains were retained. Each CDR3 protein gets just one entry, which takes the most common genes and DNA from the rows behind it. This sample holds 400,000 to 650,000 distinct CDR3 sequences; roughly 7.6% were observed only once. The top ten clones comprise 13% of the sample. V sheds 0 bases and J sheds 8 bases, leaving 20 bases between their ends. Its CDR3 holds 16 amino acids, cysteine through phenylalanine. Only the CDR3 region is kept as DNA, spanning 48 bases read in frame from base 1. CDR1 and CDR2 were assigned from the germline V gene (reference sequence) as DFQATT and SNEGSKA.

This TCR came from a man in his fifties or sixties who received an inactivated influenza vaccine. Donor details come from another sample of the same person, matched by shared clones. This sequence uses TRBV20-1 and TRBJ2-1; a tentative D call is TRBD2 (5 bases match). The sample consisted of PBMCs from blood, taken roughly 24 months after vaccination. The nucleotide sequence is TGCAGTGCTAGAGATTGGAGTTTAGACCACGGGGATGAGCAGTTCTTC. Its protein reads: CSARDWSLDHGDEQFF.